The entry that follows covers one T cell receptor (beta chain) sequence. The CDR3 consists of 13 residues. The junction had 8 bases not matched to a gene; V was cut back by 8 bases and J by 5 bases. Germline V gives CDR1 SGHNT, CDR2 YENEEA. This table comes from immunoSEQ multiplex PCR, and its TCRdb copy is limited to in-frame clones, with some not included. Among 450,000 or so clones listed, approximately 92% were seen once. The data originate from a study of blood T cell repertoires in COVID-19. In the study overall: Sites in the United States, Italy and Spain provided acute and convalescent COVID-19 samples. In each case, the material was cDNA or gDNA derived from T cells, B-cell-depleted T cells, or PBMCs.

The sequencing sample was made of peripheral blood. The chain couples TRBV11-3 to TRBJ2-7; 8 positions match TRBD2. The clonotype was recovered from a man between 18 and 35 years old with COVID-19, enrolled during active disease. The CDR3 region is CASSRGGVDEQYF. The CDR3 nucleotides are TGTGCCAGCTCCCGGGGGGGGGTGGACGAGCAGTACTTC.